The TCR beta chain described here comes from a study of prognosis after radiotherapy for stage I lung cancer. From germline, CDR1 is LNHDA and CDR2 SQIVND (reference sequence). V gave up 5 bases and J gave up 7 bases; unmatched junction bases: 10. The CDR3 loop spans 15 amino acids. Amplification of TCR beta CDR3 from genomic DNA used two-round multiplex PCR. During first-round PCR, primers specific to each TRBV and TRBJ gene were used. TCRdb used MiXCR to reprocess the multiplex PCR reads, holding one entry per CDR3 protein. The repertoire holds about 35,000 distinct CDR3 sequences, with approximately 36% as singletons.

The material sequenced was PBMCs, taken before or after stereotactic body radiation therapy (not recorded which). This clonotype was obtained from a donor aged 50 or older with non-small cell lung cancer. The chain uses TRBV19 and TRBJ1-1, with 10 bases matching TRBD1. The CDR3 bases are TGTGCCAGTAGTTTGGGGACAGGGGTAAGAGGTGAAGCTTTCTTT. This codes for CASSLGTGVRGEAFF.